The following is a T cell receptor beta chain sequence with its context. Its antigen is still unknown. The sample belongs to a study of T cell responses to AZD1222 COVID-19 vaccine. Study at large: Second doses that came at about 4 or about 12 weeks were put together.

Assay used: immunoSEQ multiplex PCR; TCRdb lists only in-frame clones, some missing. The repertoire has 150,000 to 200,000 clones, over 75% of them found once; the top ten carry around 2.9%. Per the germline V gene, CDR1 is MGHDK and CDR2 is SYGVNS. Trimming cost V 1 base and J 0 bases, with 9 bases left between them. CDR3 length: 15 residues. Study observations and caveats: The CD4 TCRs associated with vaccination extended across spike and predominated at 160-218 and 743-854.

Here the sequenced sample was peripheral blood, taken on day 0 of AZD1222 vaccination. This chain connects TRBV25-1 to TRBJ1-1; tentative D call: TRBD1 (5 bases). This clonotype was sampled from an adult in good health. The CDR3 spells CASSESGALNTEAFF. The CDR3 DNA is TGTGCCAGCAGTGAATCTGGGGCACTGAACACTGAAGCTTTCTTT.